Presented here are 16 T cell receptor beta chains from one specimen sequenced in a study of blood T cell repertoires in COVID-19. Produced via immunoSEQ multiplex PCR; TCRdb's table is partial and in-frame only. This sample has tens of thousands of clones, with around 88% found just once. Sample: peripheral blood. The receptors were gathered from a man in his fifties or sixties with active COVID-19.

This chain connects TRBV19 to TRBJ1-3; TRBD1 matches 8 bases. The trim removed 7 bases at V and 7 bases at J, leaving 9 bases unmatched. Germline loops: CDR1 LNHDA, CDR2 SQIVND (reference sequence). CDR3 length: 14 residues. As DNA, the CDR3 is TGTGCCAGTACCCTCGGACAGGGCCGGAACACCATATATTTT. It is translated as CASTLGQGRNTIYF.

The chain carries TRBV7-6 and TRBJ1-6; 11 bases fit TRBD1. With 5 bases clipped from V and 9 bases from J, the junction kept 6 bases outside the gene matches. Germline values: CDR1 SGHVS, CDR2 FNYEAQ. CDR3 length: 15 amino acids. CDR3 bases: TGTGCCAGCAGCCCAGGACAGGGGGCTAGTTCACCCCTCCACTTT. As protein: CASSPGQGASSPLHF. The full variable domain, in which reference TRBV7-6 and TRBJ1-6 provide the parts outside the CDR3, is GAGVSQSPRYKVTKRGQDVALRCDPISGHVSLYWYRQALGQGPEFLTYFNYEAQQDKSGLPNDRFSAERPEGSISTLTIQRTEQRDSAMYRCASSPGQGASSPLHFGNGTRLTVT.

The rearrangement links TRBV11-3 to TRBJ1-6; no definite D call. Germline CDR1 SGHNT, CDR2 YENEEA. V lost 5 bases and J 10 bases, leaving 9 bases between the germline ends. This CDR3 spans 12 amino acids. The CDR3 sequence: CASSAAGSPLHF. The CDR3 DNA reads as TGTGCCAGCAGCGCGGCGGGGTCACCCCTCCACTTT.

The gene calls are TRBV3-1 (or the pseudogene TRBV3-2) and TRBJ1-2; D gene unclear. CDR3 length equals 14 residues. From germline, CDR1 is LGHDT and CDR2 YNNKEL (reference sequence). V shed 0 bases and J shed 2 bases, with 7 bases lying between them. CDR3 protein: CASSQEVENYGYTF. The CDR3 DNA sequence: TGTGCCAGCAGCCAAGAGGTAGAGAACTATGGCTACACCTTC.

V and J are TRBV5-4 and TRBJ1-1; TRBD1 might be the D (5 bases). CDR1 is SGHNT, CDR2 YYREEE, per germline (reference sequence). Trimming shortened V by 0 bases and J by 0 bases, and 9 bases separated the two germline ends. CDR3 length equals 15 residues. The CDR3 DNA is TGTGCCAGCAGCTTGGGGGGGGACCTGAACACTGAAGCTTTCTTT. Translated, it gives CASSLGGDLNTEAFF.

This chain connects TRBV6-1 to TRBJ2-7; 7 nucleotides align to TRBD1. The CDR3 has 16 residues. The trim removed 3 bases at V and 1 base at J, leaving 9 bases unmatched. The germline V gene has CDR1 MNHNS and CDR2 SASEGT. In nucleotides, the CDR3 is TGTGCCAGCAGTGATTCTCACGGGACAGCTTCCTACGAGCAGTACTTC. The encoded protein is CASSDSHGTASYEQYF.

The genes are TRBV15 and TRBJ2-3; possibly TRBD2 for D (5 bases). Germline CDR1 LNHNV, CDR2 YYDKDF (reference sequence). Trimming removed 6 bases at V and 8 bases at J, with 18 bases between. The CDR3 is made up of 14 amino acids. The CDR3 is CATRPSGPLGTQYF. The CDR3 bases are TGTGCCACCAGGCCCAGCGGTCCCCTCGGTACGCAGTATTTT.

The V call is TRBV19, the J call TRBJ2-1; TRBD1 matches 9 bases. Germline V gene sequence: CDR1 LNHDA, CDR2 SQIVND (reference sequence). CDR3 length equals 15 residues. J gave up 7 bases and V 9 bases, and 13 bases lay outside the gene matches. CDR3 amino acids: CASEKGDRVFNEQFF. Here the CDR3 DNA reads TGTGCCAGCGAAAAGGGGGACAGGGTTTTTAATGAGCAGTTCTTC.

This sequence joins TRBV19 and TRBJ2-3, with unresolved D. The CDR3 sequence is 16 residues long. With 5 bases removed from V and 5 bases from J, the gap between germline ends came to 20 bases. Germline V gene sequence: CDR1 LNHDA, CDR2 SQIVND (reference sequence). The CDR3 sequence is CASSPRPRRVVDTQYF. The CDR3 nucleotides are TGTGCCAGTAGTCCGCGCCCCCGCCGGGTTGTAGATACGCAGTATTTT.

This clone appeared a single time. This chain links TRBV20-1 with TRBJ2-1, with D maybe TRBD2 (6 bases). Trimming cost V 3 bases and J 5 bases, with 14 bases left between them. This CDR3 contains 14 residues. Germline values: CDR1 DFQATT, CDR2 SNEGSKA (reference sequence). The CDR3 DNA follows: TGCAGTGCTAGTGGCGGGGCTGTCGACAATGAGCAGTTCTTC. Amino acids: CSASGGAVDNEQFF.

The chain carries TRBV5-8 and TRBJ2-3; 11 bases align to TRBD2. The germline V gene encodes CDR1 SGHTS and CDR2 YDEGEE. This CDR3 region has 15 residues. Losses at the gene ends were 0 bases for V and 9 bases for J; bases not matched to a gene: 6. CDR3 in DNA: TGTGCCAGCAGCTTGGCGGGGACTAGCGGTAGAACGCAGTATTTT. Protein: CASSLAGTSGRTQYF.

J is TRBJ2-7 and V is TRBV13, with 13 bases matching TRBD2. This CDR3 is built from 18 residues. Germline CDR1 is PRHDT and CDR2 is FYEKMQ (reference sequence). V gave up 4 bases and J gave up 6 bases; unmatched junction bases: 15. The CDR3 protein is CASSSSLLAGGRSSEQYF. DNA of the CDR3: TGTGCCAGCAGCTCCTCCTTACTAGCGGGAGGGCGATCGTCCGAGCAGTACTTC.

The CDR3 coding sequence is TGTGCCAGCAGAAAAGGGACTTCTGGCTACACCTTC. Protein: CASRKGTSGYTF. The chain links TRBV6-5 to TRBJ1-2, with D possibly TRBD1 on 5 matching bases. Germline values: CDR1 MNHEY, CDR2 SVGAGI. This CDR3 comprises 12 residues. Trimming left V 6 bases short and J 7 bases short, with 12 bases between.

The chain is built from TRBV18 and TRBJ2-7, with 7 bases that match TRBD2. The V and J ends lost 3 bases and 0 bases, in that order; junction bases with no gene match: 2. CDR1 is KGHSH and CDR2 is LQKENI in the germline V gene. The CDR3 sequence is 14 residues long. DNA of the CDR3: TGTGCCAGCTCACCCGGCGGGAGCTCCTACGAGCAGTACTTC. It yields the protein CASSPGGSSYEQYF.

The CDR3 nucleotides read TGCGCCAGCGGGCCACCTAGCGGGAGTTCGGAGACCCAGTACTTC. Translating gives CASGPPSGSSETQYF. The chain employs TRBV5-1 and TRBJ2-5, with 10 bases identical to TRBD2. This CDR3 comprises 15 residues. CDR1 SGHRS and CDR2 YFSETQ come from the germline V gene. The J segment lost 5 bases and the V segment lost 7 bases, leaving 11 bases of the junction unmatched. Full variable domain (missing parts from reference TRBV5-1 and TRBJ2-5): KAGVTQTPRYLIKTRGQQVTLSCSPISGHRSVSWYQQTPGQGLQFLFEYFSETQRNKGNFPGRFSGRQFSNSRSEMNVSTLELGDSALYLCASGPPSGSSETQYFGPGTRLLVL.

This clone was detected a few times. The J gene is TRBJ1-5, the V gene TRBV4-1; the D gene is possibly TRBD1 (5 bases). This CDR3 contains 15 residues. Germline V gene lookup returns CDR1 MGHRA and CDR2 YSYEKL. V lost 0 bases and J 4 bases, leaving 10 bases between the germline ends. The chain's CDR3 is CASSQEGHPNQPQHF. CDR3 sequence (DNA): TGCGCCAGCAGCCAAGAAGGACACCCTAATCAGCCCCAGCATTTT.